This T cell receptor beta chain was retrieved from a study of shared T cell receptors in the human thymus. Per germline, CDR1 SGHNT and CDR2 YENEEA. V was cut by 4 bases and J by 2 bases, with 6 bases left in between. CDR3 length equals 12 residues. The assay was immunoSEQ multiplex PCR, and TCRdb's table has in-frame clones only and misses some. The sample contains some 720,000 clones, 88% of which appear only once. Turning to this clone: Other DNA sequences in the same sample also yield this CDR3.

This same sample was also part of a study on human thymus T cells. That study reports: Resections removed during corrective heart surgery provided the thymus tissue used. Blood and thymic repertoires both appeared biased in V and J gene usage. Unrelated individuals were reported by related research to share highly overlapping thymic repertoires.

This TCR derives from a boy under two years old with a congenital heart defect. The material sequenced was thymocytes. The chain couples TRBV11-3 to TRBJ2-7; D possibly corresponds to TRBD2 (5 bases). CDR3 coding DNA: TGTGCCAGCAGCTCCGGGGCCTACGAGCAGTACTTC. Protein sequence: CASSSGAYEQYF.